The clone carrying this TCR beta chain has only one observation. Germline V gene sequence: CDR1 ENHRY, CDR2 SYGVKD. The CDR3 contains 13 residues. Trimming removed 7 bases from V and 2 bases from J, with 9 bases in between. The data belong to a study of cytomegalovirus exposure and HLA in healthy donors. 13 Jbeta primers and 60 Vbeta primers were used for the PCR. Clones were sequenced by immunoSEQ multiplex PCR, and TCRdb holds only the in-frame ones, with some missing. The sample shows tens of thousands of clones, approximately 57% of them seen only once. The sequencing input was PBMCs. The clonotype was recovered from a man aged 25-45 years in good health and CMV-seropositive. The chain links TRBV10-3 to TRBJ1-3, with a tentative D call TRBD1 (6 bases). CDR3 in amino acids: CAITGEAGNTIYF. In DNA, the CDR3 is TGTGCCATCACAGGGGAAGCTGGAAACACCATATATTTT.